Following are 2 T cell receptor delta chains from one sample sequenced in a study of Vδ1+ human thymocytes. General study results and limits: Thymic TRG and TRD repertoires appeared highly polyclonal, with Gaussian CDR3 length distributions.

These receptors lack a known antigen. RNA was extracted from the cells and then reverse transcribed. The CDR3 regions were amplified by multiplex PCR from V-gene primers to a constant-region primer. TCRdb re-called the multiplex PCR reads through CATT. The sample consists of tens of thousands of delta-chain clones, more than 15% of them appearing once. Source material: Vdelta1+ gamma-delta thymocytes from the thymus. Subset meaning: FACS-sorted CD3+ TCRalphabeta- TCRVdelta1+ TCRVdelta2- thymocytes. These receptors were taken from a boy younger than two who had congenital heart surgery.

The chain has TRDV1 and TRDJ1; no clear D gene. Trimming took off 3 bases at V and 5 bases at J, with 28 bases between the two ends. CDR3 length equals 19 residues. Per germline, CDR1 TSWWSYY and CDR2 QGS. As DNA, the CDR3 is TGTGCTCTTGGGGATTTAGACACGAGGCCCCTGGTAGCGGTAGATAAACTCATCTTT. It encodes CALGDLDTRPLVAVDKLIF.

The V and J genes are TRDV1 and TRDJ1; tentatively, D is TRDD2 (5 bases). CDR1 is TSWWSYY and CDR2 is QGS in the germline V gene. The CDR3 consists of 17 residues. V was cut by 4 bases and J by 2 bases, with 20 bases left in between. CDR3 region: CALGGTLLRPGTDKLIF. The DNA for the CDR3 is TGTGCTCTTGGGGGGACCCTCCTTCGCCCGGGGACCGATAAACTCATCTTT.